The 4 T cell receptor beta chains given below trace back to one sample, sequenced in a study of T cell changes during pregnancy in multiple sclerosis. The method was immunoSEQ multiplex PCR; TCRdb's version includes in-frame clones alone and lacks a portion of them. The sample lists around 40,000 clones, roughly nine tenths seen once, with 1% to 1.5% in the top ten. Sequencing was performed on CD4+ T cells from peripheral blood mononuclear cells, taken in the first trimester of pregnancy. Receptors originate from a female donor with multiple sclerosis, enrolled in a pregnancy study.

In its sample, this clone was seen a few times. The V gene is TRBV2, the J gene TRBJ2-2, with TRBD2 as a possible D gene (6 bases). Germline V gene lookup returns CDR1 SNHLY and CDR2 FYNNEI. V dropped 1 base and J dropped 6 bases, with 9 bases sitting between them. The CDR3 length is 14 residues. The CDR3 loop reads CASSEVGDSGELFF. The CDR3 DNA sequence: TGTGCCAGCAGTGAAGTAGGGGACTCCGGGGAGCTGTTTTTT.

The V call is TRBV10-3, the J call TRBJ1-5; 9 bases fit TRBD1. In germline, CDR1 is ENHRY, CDR2 SYGVKD. Losses at the gene ends were 4 bases for V and 4 bases for J; bases not matched to a gene: 8. This CDR3 is 16 amino acids long. DNA for the CDR3: TGTGCCATCAGTGGTCAGGGACAGGGTGGGAATCAGCCCCAGCATTTT. Translated, it gives CAISGQGQGGNQPQHF.

The chain has TRBV6-5 and TRBJ2-7; 10 nucleotides agree with TRBD2. The V segment lost 7 bases and the J segment 5 bases; nucleotides outside the gene matches: 5. The germline gives CDR1 MNHEY, CDR2 SVGAGI. The CDR3 extends over 13 amino acids. The CDR3 bases are TGTGCCAGCACCTATCTAGCGGGAGACGAGCAGTACTTC. Its protein product is CASTYLAGDEQYF.

In this sample, this clone turned up once. This chain's CDR3 is CAISESRASGYEQYF. CDR3 nucleotide sequence: TGTGCCATCAGTGAGTCGAGAGCATCCGGGTACGAGCAGTACTTC. The chain joins TRBV10-3 to TRBJ2-7; no clear D gene. CDR3 length: 15 residues. CDR1 is ENHRY and CDR2 is SYGVKD in the germline V gene. The V and J ends lost 0 bases and 4 bases respectively, with 13 bases between them.